The present entry profiles one TCR beta chain with its context. Its specificity is not known. The data derive from a study of persistence of HIV-infected CD4 T cells. Cells were stimulated nonspecifically with anti-CD3/anti-CD28 magnetic beads. Sorting selected CD4+ T cells upregulating both CD40 ligand and CD69. Donors had undetectable plasma HIV-1 RNA, under 50 copies/mL, for 4+ years. A roughly 17-hour stimulation of CD8-depleted PBMCs used anti-CD28/CD49d costimulation, CD40-blocking antibody and enfuvirtide. The immunoSEQ assay was version 4, run in survey mode. TCRdb's table, derived via immunoSEQ multiplex PCR, lists solely in-frame clones and lacks some. The table lists around 35,000 clones, 87% of them singletons, with 1.3% in the top ten. Study-level results: Within sorted populations, more oligoclonal TCRs accompanied more oligoclonal proviruses.

Germline V gene sequence: CDR1 MNHEY, CDR2 SVGAGI. The CDR3 consists of 13 residues. The V segment lost 6 bases and the J segment 7 bases; nucleotides outside the gene matches: 8. The chain has TRBV6-5 and TRBJ1-2; 7 bases map to TRBD1. The sequencing used CD4+ T cells sorted from PBMCs after approximately 20-hour stimulation, collected from a patient who received antiretroviral therapy. This receptor was taken from an adult man with HIV who was CMV-seropositive. CDR3 loop: CASRKTGLSGYTF. The CDR3 DNA reads TGTGCCAGCAGAAAGACAGGGTTAAGTGGCTACACCTTC.